This TCR beta chain was observed in a study of regulatory T cells in long-lasting Graves disease. Turning to the study itself: Patients met the persistent Graves' disease definition after over 5 years of antithyroid drugs with positive TSH receptor antibodies.

V lost 1 base to trimming and J lost 4 bases, with 13 bases between them. The CDR3 runs 15 residues. Germline V gene data show CDR1 as MDHEN and CDR2 as SYDVKM. This clonotype was counted at least ten times. Its cognate antigen is unknown. The sample's time point: persistent/refractory GD, antithyroid drugs over 5 years with positive TRAb. RNA extracted from PBMCs served as the sequencing template. Assembly of TCR beta libraries relied on iRepertoire HTBI primers together with Arm-PCR of CDR3 regions. TCRdb used MiXCR to reprocess the multiplex PCR reads, holding one entry per CDR3 protein. The table has more than 300,000 distinct CDR3 sequences, less than 30% seen once. General study findings and limits: Repertoires from persistent disease leaned toward TRBV28, TRBJ1-2 and TRBJ2-5.

Sample: peripheral blood mononuclear cells (PBMCs), taken when the disease was refractory, from a patient treated with antithyroid drugs. This chain connects TRBV28 to TRBJ1-1, with no clear D. This receptor was obtained from a woman between 40 and 55 years old with Graves disease. CDR3 protein: CASSLFPDWGTEAFF. The CDR3, as DNA: TGTGCCAGCAGTTTATTTCCCGATTGGGGCACTGAAGCTTTCTTT.